The clone carrying this TCR beta chain was found a few times. Its target is not known. The data originate from a study of early T cells in non-severe SARS-CoV-2 infection. The study's findings and limits: Missing private and CD4 specificities, VDJdb matching favored anti-spike CD8 responses.

Individual cDNA molecules each received unique molecular identifiers attached to them. TCRdb called the 5' RACE reads again in MiXCR, with one record for every CDR3 protein. The top ten hold 21% of the sample, which has 100,000 to 150,000 distinct CDR3 sequences, under 15% seen once. The sequenced sample was whole blood. This receptor was obtained from an adult who was a healthcare worker with PCR-confirmed SARS-CoV-2 infection or an uninfected control (not recorded which).

CDR3 region: CASSQESRGRIYEQYF. The DNA for the CDR3 is TGCGCCAGCAGCCAAGAAAGCAGGGGGAGAATTTACGAGCAGTACTTC. The chain has TRBV4-1 and TRBJ2-7, with TRBD1 identical over 7 bases. Germline V lookup: CDR1 MGHRA, CDR2 YSYEKL. The length of the CDR3 is 16 residues. Germline trimming cut 0 bases from V and 4 bases from J; bases unmatched to any gene: 9.